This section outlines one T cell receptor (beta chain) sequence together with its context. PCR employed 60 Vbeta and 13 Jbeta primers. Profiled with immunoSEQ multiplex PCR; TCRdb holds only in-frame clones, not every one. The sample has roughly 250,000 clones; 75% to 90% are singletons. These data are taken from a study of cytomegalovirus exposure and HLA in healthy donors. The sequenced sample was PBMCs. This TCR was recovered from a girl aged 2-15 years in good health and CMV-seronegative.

The CDR3: CASSLEWAGPYEQYF. CDR3 DNA: TGTGCCAGCAGCTTAGAGTGGGCGGGACCCTACGAGCAGTACTTC. The chain couples TRBV7-9 to TRBJ2-7, with D tentatively TRBD2 (6 bases). Germline loops: CDR1 SEHNR, CDR2 FQNEAQ (reference sequence). This CDR3 has 15 residues. Trimming shortened V by 1 base and J by 2 bases, and 12 bases separated the two germline ends.